The 3 T cell receptor beta chains reported below all come from one sample, sequenced in a study of T cells after somatic rescue of genetic block. Clones were read by immunoSEQ multiplex PCR, and TCRdb kept only the in-frame ones, dropping some. The data hold under 150,000 clones, with about 93% observed a single time. Sequenced: peripheral blood mononuclear cells (PBMCs). Source of these receptors: a woman younger than 35.

In this sample, this clone turned up once. The genes are TRBV15 and TRBJ2-4; the D call may be TRBD1 or TRBD2 (5 bases each). The CDR3 runs to 16 residues. Trimming cost V 1 base and J 3 bases, with 13 bases left between them. Germline V gene sequence: CDR1 LNHNV, CDR2 YYDKDF (reference sequence). CDR3 residues: CATSRALRGNKNIQYF. CDR3 DNA: TGTGCCACCAGCAGAGCATTGAGGGGCAACAAAAACATTCAGTACTTC.

Here the CDR3 reads CASSLGQFGANVLTF. CDR3 DNA sequence: TGTGCCAGCAGCTTAGGACAGTTTGGGGCCAACGTCCTGACTTTC. This chain links TRBV7-2 with TRBJ2-6; D may be TRBD1 (5 bases). Germline V gene data show CDR1 as SGHTA and CDR2 as FQGNSA. Trimming took 1 base from V and 3 from J, leaving 7 bases between them. The CDR3 runs 15 residues. The complete variable domain, with remaining parts taken from reference TRBV7-2 and TRBJ2-6, reads GAGVSQSPSNKVTEKGKDVELRCDPISGHTALYWYRQSLGQGLEFLIYFQGNSAPDKSGLPSDRFSAERTGGSVSTLTIQRTQQEDSAVYLCASSLGQFGANVLTFGAGSRLTVL.

This rearrangement joins TRBV25-1 to TRBJ2-5; 8 bases align to TRBD1. The DNA end lines up better with TRBJ2-7; the J call may be wrong. Germline V gives CDR1 MGHDK, CDR2 SYGVNS. The CDR3 length is 13 residues. CDR3 DNA: TGTGCCAGCATCAGGGGGCTACGTTACGAGCAGTACTTC. It specifies CASIRGLRYEQYF.